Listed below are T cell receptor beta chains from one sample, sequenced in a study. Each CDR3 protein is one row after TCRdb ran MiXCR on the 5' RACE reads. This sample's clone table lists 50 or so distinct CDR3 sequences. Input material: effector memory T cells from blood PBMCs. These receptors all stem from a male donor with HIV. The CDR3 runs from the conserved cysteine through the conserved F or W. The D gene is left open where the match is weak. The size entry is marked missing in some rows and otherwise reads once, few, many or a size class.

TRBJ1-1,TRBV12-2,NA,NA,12,CASRPQCPEAFF,TGTGCAAGTCGCCCGCAATGTCCTGAAGCTTTCTTT
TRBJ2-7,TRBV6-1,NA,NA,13,CASSGQATHEQYF,TGTGCCAGCAGTGGACAGGCAACCCACGAGCAGTACTTC
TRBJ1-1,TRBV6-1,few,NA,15,CASSLTRNMNTEAFF,TGTGCCAGCAGTCTGACAAGGAACATGAACACTGAAGCTTTCTTT
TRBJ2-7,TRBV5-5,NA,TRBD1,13,CASSLGQRYEQYF,TGTGCCAGCAGTTTGGGACAGCGATACGAGCAGTACTTC
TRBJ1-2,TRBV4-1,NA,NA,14,CASSQVAENYGYTF,TGCGCCAGCAGCCAAGTAGCAGAGAACTATGGCTACACCTTC
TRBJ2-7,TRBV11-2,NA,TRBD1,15,CASSDGGQRFYEQYF,TGTGCCAGCAGCGATGGGGGACAGCGGTTTTACGAGCAGTACTTC
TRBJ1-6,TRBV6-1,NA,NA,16,CASRTDGTAYNSPLHF,TGTGCCAGCAGAACGGATGGGACGGCTTATAATTCACCCCTCCACTTT
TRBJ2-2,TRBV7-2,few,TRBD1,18,CASSKGQGRVSSTGELFF,TGTGCCAGCAGCAAGGGACAGGGTCGTGTATCGAGCACCGGGGAGCTGTTTTTT
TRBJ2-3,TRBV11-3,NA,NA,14,CASSQTTSTDTQYF,TGTGCCAGCAGCCAAACTACTAGCACAGATACGCAGTATTTT
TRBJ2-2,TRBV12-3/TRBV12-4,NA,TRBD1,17,CASSAWTGSSNTGELFF,TGTGCCAGCAGTGCATGGACAGGATCTTCGAACACCGGGGAGCTGTTTTTT
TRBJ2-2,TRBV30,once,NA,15,CAWSVISGTPGSCFF,NA
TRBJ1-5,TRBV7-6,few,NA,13,CASSLAFDRPQHF,TGTGCCAGCAGCTTAGCATTTGATCGGCCCCAGCATTTT
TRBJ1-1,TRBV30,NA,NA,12,CAWTSQGLRAFF,TGTGCCTGGACCAGTCAGGGTCTTCGAGCTTTCTTT
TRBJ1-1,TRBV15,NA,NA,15,CATSRDTGRNTEAFF,TGTGCCACCAGCAGAGACACAGGGAGAAACACTGAAGCTTTCTTT
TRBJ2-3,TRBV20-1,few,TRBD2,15,CSAVTSGRAPNTQYF,TGCAGTGCTGTCACTAGCGGGAGGGCCCCCAATACGCAGTATTTT
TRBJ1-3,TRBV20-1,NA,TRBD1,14,CSATQGAAGNTIYF,TGCAGTGCTACCCAGGGGGCGGCTGGAAACACCATATATTTT
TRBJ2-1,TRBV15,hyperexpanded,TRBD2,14,CATSERLALNEQFF,TGTGCCACCAGCGAAAGACTAGCCCTCAATGAGCAGTTCTTC
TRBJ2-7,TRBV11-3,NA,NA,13,CASSLARYSEQYF,TGTGCCAGCAGTCTAGCGAGGTATTCCGAGCAGTACTTC
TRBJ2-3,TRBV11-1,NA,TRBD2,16,CASTAGTSGNTDTQYF,TGTGCCAGCACCGCCGGGACTAGCGGGAACACAGATACGCAGTATTTT